The 27 T cell receptor beta chains reported below all come from one sample, sequenced in a study of T-cell reconstitution after alpha-beta-depleted transplantation in children. Preparation of the TCRbeta library used unique molecular identifiers. A single record per CDR3 protein comes from TCRdb applying MiXCR to the PCR reads. The table shows over 450,000 distinct CDR3 sequences, with under 12% occurring only once. The material was PBMCs, obtained before TCRalphabeta/CD19-depleted stem cell transplant. The receptors derive from a child aged 2 to 9 with inherited bone marrow failure, due to receive a stem cell transplant.

This clonotype appeared many times. The gene calls are TRBV2 and TRBJ2-7; 7 bases are a match to TRBD1. Losses at the gene ends were 6 bases for V and 2 bases for J; bases not matched to a gene: 7. Germline V gene lookup returns CDR1 SNHLY and CDR2 FYNNEI. The CDR3 is made up of 14 amino acids. This chain's CDR3 is CASSTGQAPYEQYF. The CDR3 DNA follows: TGTGCCAGCAGCACCGGACAGGCCCCCTACGAGCAGTACTTC. Together with reference TRBV2 and TRBJ2-7, the CDR3 gives the full variable domain: EPEVTQTPSHQVTQMGQEVILRCVPISNHLYFYWYRQILGQKVEFLVSFYNNEISEKSEIFDDQFSVERPDGSNFTLKIRSTKLEDSAMYFCASSTGQAPYEQYFGPGTRLTVT.

The CDR3 here is CASSYEPGQRGDTQYF. DNA for the CDR3: TGTGCCAGCAGTTACGAACCGGGACAGAGGGGAGATACGCAGTATTTT. The J gene is TRBJ2-3, the V gene TRBV6-2 or TRBV6-3; 7 nucleotides line up with TRBD1. The CDR3 runs 16 residues. The V segment lost 2 bases and the J segment 5 bases; nucleotides outside the gene matches: 10. The V gene's germline CDR1 is MNHEY and CDR2 SVGEGT.

This clonotype was observed many times. The V call is TRBV6-5, the J call TRBJ1-5, with 10 nucleotides matching TRBD1. The J segment lost 7 bases and the V segment lost 6 bases, leaving 9 bases of the junction unmatched. CDR3 length: 15 amino acids. From germline, CDR1 is MNHEY and CDR2 SVGAGI. Here the CDR3 DNA reads TGTGCCAGCAGCCGTGACAGGGGGCATCAGCAGCCCCAGCATTTT. Protein: CASSRDRGHQQPQHF.

This clonotype was detected many times. The J gene is TRBJ2-1, the V gene TRBV28; 9 bases are a match to TRBD2. Germline V gene lookup returns CDR1 MDHEN and CDR2 SYDVKM. Unmatched junction bases numbered 5, after V lost 5 bases and J lost 9 bases. This CDR3 has 13 amino acids. CDR3 DNA: TGTGCCAGCAGTCTAGCGGGATATGGTGAGCAGTTCTTC. It yields the protein CASSLAGYGEQFF.

This clonotype was picked up one time. This may arise from a read error, as a much more abundant clone is one base away. The rearrangement joins TRBV12-3 or TRBV12-4 to TRBJ2-3; D may be TRBD1 (7 bases). This CDR3 comprises 14 residues. CDR3 nucleotides: TGTGACAGCAGGAGGGGACAGAGGACAGATACGCAGTATTTT. Translating gives CDSRRGQRTDTQYF.

This clonotype was found many times. The gene calls are TRBV6-2 or TRBV6-3 and TRBJ1-1; a possible D gene is TRBD1 (6 bases). V was pared by 4 bases and J by 6 bases, with 9 bases between. CDR3 length: 12 amino acids. CDR1 and CDR2 from the germline V gene are MNHEY and SVGEGT. The CDR3 loop is CASSWGAAEAFF. For the CDR3, the DNA is TGTGCCAGCAGTTGGGGGGCCGCTGAAGCTTTCTTT.

The rearrangement joins TRBV20-1 to TRBJ2-1; 8 bases fit TRBD2. This CDR3 has 14 residues. CDR1 is DFQATT and CDR2 is SNEGSKA in the germline V gene (reference sequence). The trim removed 4 bases at V and 8 bases at J, leaving 10 bases unmatched. CDR3 loop: CSATTGGPRYEQFF. CDR3 nucleotide sequence: TGCAGTGCTACTACGGGAGGGCCTCGATATGAGCAGTTCTTC.

This clonotype has a count of ten or more. The V gene is TRBV28, the J gene TRBJ1-2, with no clear D. This CDR3 spans 15 amino acids. Trimming left V 5 bases short and J 0 bases short, with 13 bases between. Germline V gene lookup returns CDR1 MDHEN and CDR2 SYDVKM. The CDR3 nucleotides are TGTGCCAGCAGTACCCCGGACTGGGCTAACTATGGCTACACCTTC. Its protein is CASSTPDWANYGYTF.

This clonotype was recorded many times. The V call is TRBV24-1, the J call TRBJ2-7; 8 positions match TRBD1. V trimming: 4 bases; J trimming: 1 base; junction bases outside the gene matches: 8. Per the germline V gene, CDR1 is KGHDR and CDR2 is SFDVKD. The CDR3 runs 16 residues. The CDR3 region has the DNA TGTGCCACCAGTGAGCAGACCGGGACAGGATCCTACGAGCAGTACTTC. Translation gives CATSEQTGTGSYEQYF.

V gene TRBV7-9 combines with J gene TRBJ2-5; unclear D gene. Germline CDR1 and CDR2: SEHNR and FQNEAQ (reference sequence). The CDR3 has 14 residues. V dropped 1 base and J dropped 9 bases, with 15 bases sitting between them. The CDR3 coding sequence is TGTGCCAGCAGCTTAGAACTACGCGAGGAGTCCCAGTACTTC. It is translated as CASSLELREESQYF.

Concerning this clonotype itself: This may stem from a read error, because a much larger clone lies one nucleotide away. The J gene is TRBJ1-1, the V gene TRBV7-2; D gene unclear. There are 13 residues in the CDR3. Germline assignment: CDR1 SGHTA and CDR2 FQGNSA. The CDR3 reads CAGSLPGDTEAFF. CDR3 DNA sequence: TGTGCCGGCAGCTTACCTGGGGACACTGAAGCTTTCTTT.

At least ten counts were recorded for this clonotype. This sequence joins TRBV5-1 and TRBJ2-1, with D hard to call. The CDR3 has 14 amino acids. Germline V gene lookup returns CDR1 SGHRS and CDR2 YFSETQ. V gave up 0 bases and J gave up 8 bases, with 12 bases separating them. CDR3 loop: CASSLVRSDDEQFF. The DNA for the CDR3 is TGCGCCAGCAGCTTGGTCAGGTCGGACGATGAGCAGTTCTTC.

The table lists this clonotype with many counts. This rearrangement joins TRBV10-2 to TRBJ1-4; D ambiguous. Germline CDR1 reads WSHSY; CDR2 reads SAAADI. This CDR3 is built from 13 residues. Between the trimmed V and J ends, which lost 4 bases and 8 bases, there was a span of 11 bases. The CDR3 DNA sequence: TGCGCCAGCAGTGTTAATCCCGTGGAAAAACTGTTTTTT. It encodes CASSVNPVEKLFF.

Comments on this clonotype: Since a much larger clone is just one base distant, this may be a read error. The chain combines TRBV29-1 with TRBJ1-5, with D unclear. The length of the CDR3 is 13 residues. V gave up 4 bases and J gave up 3 bases, with 10 bases separating them. Germline lookup yields CDR1 SQVTM and CDR2 ANQGSEA. The DNA for the CDR3 is TGCAGCGTTGCGGGCGATACCAATCAGCCCCAGCATTTT. Translated: CSVAGDTNQPQHF.

This clonotype was seen a handful of times. The chain uses TRBV2 and TRBJ2-4; 8 bases fit TRBD1. V lost 6 bases and J lost 9; bases outside the gene matches: 10. The CDR3 sequence is 14 residues long. Germline loops: CDR1 SNHLY, CDR2 FYNNEI. The CDR3 sequence: CASSEDRAWVIQYF. CDR3 nucleotide sequence: TGTGCCAGCAGCGAGGACAGGGCCTGGGTCATTCAGTACTTC.

This clonotype was found many times. The V gene is TRBV28, the J gene TRBJ1-2; 7 positions match TRBD1. The trim removed 8 bases at V and 1 base at J, leaving 10 bases unmatched. Germline CDR1 is MDHEN and CDR2 is SYDVKM. This CDR3 contains 15 residues. CDR3 DNA sequence: TGTGCCAGCTTGGAGGAGGGGGCCGGTAACTATGGCTACACCTTC. Protein: CASLEEGAGNYGYTF.

This clonotype was seen repeatedly, ten times or more. The junction differs from germline at one of its ends, possibly a read error. The rearrangement uses TRBV29-1 and TRBJ2-5; D is ambiguous. The CDR3 runs 12 residues. The V gene's germline CDR1 is SQVTM and CDR2 ANQGSEA. The CDR3 DNA reads TGCAGCGTTTTGGACCCCGGAGAGTCCCAGTACTTC. As protein: CSVLDPGESQYF.

This clonotype was seen once. This chain links TRBV2 with TRBJ2-2; D gene uncertain. Germline V CDR1 and CDR2: SNHLY, FYNNEI. Trimming left V 2 bases short and J 5 bases short, with 9 bases between. The CDR3 contains 14 residues. CDR3 DNA sequence: TGTGCCAGCAGTGAATTCTTAATTACCGGGGAGCTGTTTTTT. Encoded protein: CASSEFLITGELFF. Supplemented by reference TRBV2 and TRBJ2-2, the full variable domain reads EPEVTQTPSHQVTQMGQEVILRCVPISNHLYFYWYRQILGQKVEFLVSFYNNEISEKSEIFDDQFSVERPDGSNFTLKIRSTKLEDSAMYFCASSEFLITGELFFGEGSRLTVL.

V gene TRBV7-8 combines with J gene TRBJ2-7; 10 nucleotides line up with TRBD1. Germline values: CDR1 SGHVS, CDR2 FQNEAQ. V gave up 4 bases and J gave up 5 bases; unmatched junction bases: 14. This CDR3 has 17 amino acids. CDR3 protein: CASSSIRPGQGSHEQYF. DNA for the CDR3: TGTGCCAGCAGCTCAATCAGACCGGGACAGGGGAGCCACGAGCAGTACTTC. Variable domain in full (rest from reference TRBV7-8 and TRBJ2-7): GAGVSQSPRYKVAKRGQDVALRCDPISGHVSLFWYQQALGQGPEFLTYFQNEAQLDKSGLPSDRFFAERPEGSVSTLKIQRTQQEDSAVYLCASSSIRPGQGSHEQYFGPGTRLTVT.

Of note for this clonotype: A much larger clone lies one base from this, so it may be a read error. The chain uses TRBV6-1 and TRBJ1-2; 8 bases are shared with TRBD1. This CDR3 is 16 amino acids long. The trim removed 4 bases at V and 5 bases at J, leaving 12 bases unmatched. CDR1 MNHNS and CDR2 SASEGT come from the germline V gene. The CDR3 DNA sequence: TGTGCCAGCAGTGCCAGACAGGGGCAGGTTAGGTATGGCTACACCTTC. Its protein is CASSARQGQVRYGYTF.

This clonotype has only a few counts. The chain employs TRBV30 and TRBJ1-6, with a weak D call TRBD1 (5 bases). The CDR3 sequence is 12 residues long. V gave up 5 bases and J gave up 13 bases, with 15 bases separating them. Germline V gives CDR1 GTSNPN, CDR2 SVGIG (reference sequence). The CDR3 reads CAWFQQVGPLHF. Written as DNA, the CDR3 is TGTGCCTGGTTTCAACAGGTGGGGCCCCTCCACTTT.

This clonotype was observed at least ten times. This chain uses TRBV12-3 or TRBV12-4 with TRBJ2-7; TRBD2 matches at 8 bases. The CDR3 contains 14 residues. V dropped 7 bases and J dropped 6; count of bases not matched to a gene: 11. CDR3 sequence (DNA): TGTGCCAGCACCGTAACGGGAGGGCCCGTCGAGCAGTACTTC. Residues: CASTVTGGPVEQYF.

The chain uses TRBV19 and TRBJ2-7; 7 bases align to TRBD1. V trimming: 4 bases; J trimming: 3 bases; junction bases outside the gene matches: 3. The length of the CDR3 is 13 residues. CDR1 is LNHDA, CDR2 SQIVND, per germline (reference sequence). In DNA form, the CDR3 reads TGTGCCAGTAGTACTCGGACAGGCTACGAGCAGTACTTC. As protein: CASSTRTGYEQYF.

This clonotype was counted only a few times. The chain joins TRBV2 to TRBJ2-1, with D tentatively TRBD1 (5 bases). Trimming removed 6 bases at V and 16 bases at J, with 16 bases between. Germline V gene sequence: CDR1 SNHLY, CDR2 FYNNEI. CDR3 size: 11 residues. CDR3 nucleotide sequence: TGTGCCAGCAGACAAGGACACGCCGCTTTCTTC. Protein product: CASRQGHAAFF.

This clonotype was observed many times. The chain employs TRBV4-2 and TRBJ2-3, with 8 bases lining up with TRBD2. Germline CDR1 reads LGHNA; CDR2 reads YNFKEQ. This CDR3 is 17 amino acids long. The trim removed 0 bases at V and 0 bases at J, leaving 5 bases unmatched. The CDR3 is CASSQEPSGGSTDTQYF. The CDR3 coding sequence is TGTGCCAGCAGCCAAGAGCCCAGCGGGGGAAGCACAGATACGCAGTATTTT.

This clonotype showed up many times. The J gene is TRBJ1-2, the V gene TRBV15; 8 nucleotides agree with TRBD1. The germline V gene encodes CDR1 LNHNV and CDR2 YYDKDF (reference sequence). The CDR3 runs to 15 residues. V shed 4 bases, J shed 4 bases, and the junction held 8 bases outside the gene matches. Here the CDR3 reads CATSIRRQGIYGYTF. The CDR3 DNA reads as TGTGCCACCAGCATTCGACGACAGGGGATCTATGGCTACACCTTC.

Note on this clonotype: This may arise from a read error, as a much more abundant clone is one base away. The chain couples TRBV18 to TRBJ2-6; TRBD1 agrees at 7 bases. The germline V gene encodes CDR1 KGHSH and CDR2 LQKENI. This CDR3 spans 17 amino acids. CDR3 residues: CASSPLTGVAGANVQTF. CDR3 DNA: TGTGCCAGCTCACCCTTAACAGGGGTCGCAGGGGCCAACGTCCAGACTTTC.